This entry lists 21 T cell receptor beta chains sequenced from one sample in a study of shared clonotypes between healthy human individuals. Profiling relied on immunoSEQ multiplex PCR, and the TCRdb table lists in-frame clones only, not all of them. The data contain roughly 2 million clones, about 95% of them singletons. Naive CD8 cells comprised CD45RO-negative, CCR7-positively selected cells, excluding terminally differentiated effector memory CD45RA+ cells. Input material: naive CD8+ T cells sorted from blood. The receptors here all came from a man between 18 and 29 years old in good health.

The chain recombines TRBV2 with TRBJ1-2, with D maybe TRBD1 (5 bases). Germline assignment: CDR1 SNHLY and CDR2 FYNNEI. V shed 8 bases and J shed 7 bases, with 14 bases lying between them. The CDR3 contains 12 residues. The CDR3 loop reads CASGWGRGGYTF. Here the CDR3 DNA reads TGTGCCAGCGGTTGGGGCCGGGGTGGCTACACCTTC. Using reference TRBV2 and TRBJ1-2 for the parts outside the CDR3, the full variable domain is EPEVTQTPSHQVTQMGQEVILRCVPISNHLYFYWYRQILGQKVEFLVSFYNNEISEKSEIFDDQFSVERPDGSNFTLKIRSTKLEDSAMYFCASGWGRGGYTFGSGTRLTVV.

The V gene is TRBV18, the J gene TRBJ2-7, with D possibly matching TRBD2 (6 bases). The CDR3 is 16 residues long. The V gene's germline CDR1 is KGHSH and CDR2 LQKENI. Trimming removed 2 bases from V and 0 bases from J, with 14 bases in between. CDR3 sequence (DNA): TGTGCCAGCTCACCAGTGGGGACTGGGAGCTCCTACGAGCAGTACTTC. Encoded protein: CASSPVGTGSSYEQYF.

The genes are TRBV5-4 and TRBJ2-7; D gene unclear. The V gene lost 2 bases and the J gene lost 3 bases, with 12 bases spanning the gap. Germline-derived CDR1 and CDR2 are SGHNT and YYREEE (reference sequence). The CDR3 length is 14 residues. The chain's CDR3 is CASSFSPGNYEQYF. The CDR3, as DNA: TGTGCCAGCAGCTTTAGTCCTGGGAACTACGAGCAGTACTTC.

This clone showed up just once. J is TRBJ2-7 and V is TRBV10-3; D gene unclear. The CDR3 is 13 residues long. Germline V gives CDR1 ENHRY, CDR2 SYGVKD. V dropped 4 bases and J dropped 3 bases, with 10 bases sitting between them. DNA of the CDR3: TGTGCCATCAGTGGGAATGAAGGCTACGAGCAGTACTTC. It encodes CAISGNEGYEQYF.

The gene calls are TRBV6-1 and TRBJ2-1; 7 bases fit TRBD2. Germline V CDR1 and CDR2: MNHNS, SASEGT. V lost 1 base and J lost 6; bases outside the gene matches: 3. This CDR3 has 14 residues. The CDR3 bases are TGTGCCAGCAGTGAAGGCGGGAGTGGCAATGAGCAGTTCTTC. This sequence encodes CASSEGGSGNEQFF.

The chain has TRBV4-3 and TRBJ2-7; D may be TRBD1 or TRBD2 (5 bases each). The CDR3 totals 16 residues. The germline gives CDR1 LGHNA, CDR2 YSLEER. V dropped 0 bases and J dropped 4 bases, with 16 bases sitting between them. CDR3 sequence: CASSQDNGDGLYEQYF. Written as DNA, the CDR3 is TGCGCCAGCAGCCAAGATAATGGGGACGGTTTGTACGAGCAGTACTTC.

The chain combines TRBV5-6 with TRBJ2-7; 9 bases fit TRBD1. The CDR3 runs to 13 residues. CDR1 is SGHDT and CDR2 is YYEEEE in the germline V gene. The V gene end was trimmed by 3 bases and the J gene end by 5 bases; junction bases not matched to a gene: 3. Here the CDR3 DNA reads TGTGCCAGCAGCTATTGGACAGGGGACGAGCAGTACTTC. Encoded protein: CASSYWTGDEQYF.

V gene TRBV27 combines with J gene TRBJ2-2; maybe TRBD2 (5 bases). With 10 bases removed from V and 2 bases from J, the gap between germline ends came to 11 bases. Germline loops: CDR1 MNHEY, CDR2 SMNVEV (reference sequence). The CDR3 totals 13 residues. The CDR3 DNA follows: TGTGCCATCAAGAGGGAAAACACCGGGGAGCTGTTTTTT. This sequence encodes CAIKRENTGELFF.

The chain links TRBV4-3 to TRBJ2-7; 11 bases are shared with TRBD2. The CDR3 consists of 16 residues. V was pared by 1 base and J by 3 bases, with 5 bases of the junction left unmatched. Germline CDR1 and CDR2: LGHNA and YSLEER. CDR3 amino acids: CASSQVAGGPGYEQYF. The DNA for the CDR3 is TGCGCCAGCAGCCAAGTAGCGGGAGGGCCCGGCTACGAGCAGTACTTC.

The rearrangement uses TRBV6-6 and TRBJ2-7, with 9 bases lining up with TRBD1. Unmatched junction bases numbered 7, after V lost 7 bases and J lost 3 bases. Germline CDR1 reads MNHNY; CDR2 reads SVGAGI (reference sequence). The CDR3 runs to 14 residues. CDR3 bases: TGTGCCAGCATCCCGGGACAGGGACTCTACGAGCAGTACTTC. Its translation: CASIPGQGLYEQYF.

The chain joins TRBV29-1 to TRBJ1-2, with unresolved D. The germline gives CDR1 SQVTM, CDR2 ANQGSEA. V shed 4 bases and J shed 2 bases, with 8 bases lying between them. The CDR3 runs 12 residues. CDR3 protein: CSVVSINYGYTF. The CDR3 DNA reads TGCAGCGTTGTCAGTATCAACTATGGCTACACCTTC.

V is TRBV5-6 and J is TRBJ2-1; 9 bases are a match to TRBD2. J gave up 0 bases and V 0 bases, and 7 bases lay outside the gene matches. CDR3 length: 18 residues. Germline V CDR1 and CDR2: SGHDT, YYEEEE. CDR3 in amino acids: CASSLGLAELHSYNEQFF. The CDR3, as DNA: TGTGCCAGCAGCTTGGGACTAGCGGAGCTCCACTCCTACAATGAGCAGTTCTTC.

As to this clone: This CDR3 is also generated by other DNA sequences in the sample. This chain connects TRBV29-1 to TRBJ2-7, with a weak D call TRBD2 (6 bases). Germline assignment: CDR1 SQVTM and CDR2 ANQGSEA. Between the trimmed V and J ends, which lost 4 bases and 3 bases, there was a span of 10 bases. The CDR3 has 12 residues. The CDR3 reads CSVVPGGYEQYF. The CDR3 coding sequence is TGCAGCGTTGTGCCCGGGGGCTACGAGCAGTACTTC.

The V and J genes are TRBV18 and TRBJ2-7; 7 nucleotides align to TRBD1. Trimming at V came to 0 bases and at J to 3 bases, leaving 2 bases not matched to a gene. Germline V gives CDR1 KGHSH, CDR2 LQKENI. This CDR3 is 14 amino acids long. This chain's CDR3 is CASSPPWTGYEQYF. Here the CDR3 DNA reads TGTGCCAGCTCACCACCTTGGACAGGCTACGAGCAGTACTTC.

The chain employs TRBV10-3 and TRBJ2-3, with 9 bases that match TRBD2. Germline-derived CDR1 and CDR2 are ENHRY and SYGVKD. CDR3 length equals 17 residues. The V segment lost 10 bases and the J segment 0 bases; nucleotides outside the gene matches: 14. CDR3 residues: CATTPLAGSTSTDTQYF. The CDR3 coding sequence is TGTGCCACGACGCCCCTAGCGGGGAGTACGAGCACAGATACGCAGTATTTT.

This CDR3 reads CASSLGLAADTQYF. The CDR3 nucleotides read TGCGCCAGCAGCCTGGGACTAGCGGCGGATACGCAGTATTTT. J is TRBJ2-3 and V is TRBV5-1; TRBD2 aligns across 11 bases. The CDR3 has 14 amino acids. CDR1 and CDR2 from the germline V gene are SGHRS and YFSETQ. The V and J ends lost 4 bases and 6 bases, in that order; junction bases with no gene match: 4.

The rearrangement links TRBV7-2 to TRBJ1-1; possibly TRBD1 for D (5 bases). The CDR3 totals 14 residues. The V end lost 2 bases, the J end lost 5 bases, and 12 bases lay between the germline ends. Germline V lookup: CDR1 SGHTA, CDR2 FQGNSA. The CDR3 region has the DNA TGTGCCAGCAGCTTATGGGGGGGAGGGACTGAAGCTTTCTTT. Translating it yields CASSLWGGGTEAFF.

Here the CDR3 reads CASSSVQGVNNQPQHF. For the CDR3, the DNA is TGTGCCAGCAGTTCCGTACAGGGAGTGAACAATCAGCCCCAGCATTTT. This chain uses TRBV28 with TRBJ1-5, with D perhaps TRBD1 (6 bases). Trimming pared 4 bases from V and 3 bases from J, leaving 16 bases between. This CDR3 region has 16 residues. Germline-derived CDR1 and CDR2 are MDHEN and SYDVKM.

This sequence joins TRBV11-2 and TRBJ1-2; 8 nucleotides align to TRBD1. CDR3 length: 15 amino acids. Germline assignment: CDR1 SGHAT and CDR2 FQNNGV. The V and J ends lost 5 bases and 1 base, in that order; junction bases with no gene match: 6. DNA for the CDR3: TGTGCCAGCAGCGTACAACAGGGGGATAACTATGGCTACACCTTC. Protein sequence: CASSVQQGDNYGYTF.

This clone was detected once. This chain uses TRBV12-5 with TRBJ2-3, with D possibly being TRBD1 (6 bases). Trimming took off 5 bases at V and 6 bases at J, with 18 bases between the two ends. The CDR3 loop spans 15 amino acids. Germline assignment: CDR1 LGHNT and CDR2 FRNRAP. The CDR3 sequence: CASGHWTVNMDTQYF. The CDR3 DNA sequence: TGTGCTAGTGGTCACTGGACAGTTAACATGGATACGCAGTATTTT.

This chain links TRBV6-1 with TRBJ1-3; TRBD1 is a possible D gene (5 bases). Germline V lookup: CDR1 MNHNS, CDR2 SASEGT. With 4 bases removed from V and 3 bases from J, the gap between germline ends came to 10 bases. There are 14 residues in the CDR3. DNA of the CDR3: TGTGCCAGCAGTGCCCGGGGGTTTGGAAACACCATATATTTT. Amino acids: CASSARGFGNTIYF.